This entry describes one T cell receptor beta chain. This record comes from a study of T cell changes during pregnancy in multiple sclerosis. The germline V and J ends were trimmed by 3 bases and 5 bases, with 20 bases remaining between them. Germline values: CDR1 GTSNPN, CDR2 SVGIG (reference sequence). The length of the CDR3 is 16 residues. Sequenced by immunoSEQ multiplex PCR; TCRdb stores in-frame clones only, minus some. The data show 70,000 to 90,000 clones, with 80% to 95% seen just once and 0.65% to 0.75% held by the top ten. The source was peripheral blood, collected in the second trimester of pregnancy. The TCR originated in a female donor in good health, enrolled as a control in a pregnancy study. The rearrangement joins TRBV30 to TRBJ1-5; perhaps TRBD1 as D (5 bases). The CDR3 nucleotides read TGTGCCTGGAGCGGTGGGGAACGGGGGAATTATCAGCCCCAGCATTTT. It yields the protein CAWSGGERGNYQPQHF.